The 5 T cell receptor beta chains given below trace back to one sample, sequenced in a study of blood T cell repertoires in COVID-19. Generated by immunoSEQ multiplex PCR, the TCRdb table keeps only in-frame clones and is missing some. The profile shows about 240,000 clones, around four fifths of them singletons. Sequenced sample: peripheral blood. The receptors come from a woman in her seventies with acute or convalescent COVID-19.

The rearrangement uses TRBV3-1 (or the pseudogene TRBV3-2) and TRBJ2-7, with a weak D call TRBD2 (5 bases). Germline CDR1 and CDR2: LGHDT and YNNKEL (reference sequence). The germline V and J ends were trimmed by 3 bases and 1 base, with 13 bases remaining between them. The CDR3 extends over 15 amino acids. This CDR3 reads CASSHLEVISYEQYF. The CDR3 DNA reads TGTGCCAGCAGCCACCTGGAGGTCATATCCTACGAGCAGTACTTC.

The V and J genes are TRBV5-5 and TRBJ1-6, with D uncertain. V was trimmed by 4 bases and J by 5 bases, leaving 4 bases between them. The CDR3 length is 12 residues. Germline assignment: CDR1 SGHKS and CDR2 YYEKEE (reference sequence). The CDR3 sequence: CASSANNSPLHF. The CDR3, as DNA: TGTGCCAGCAGCGCGAATAATTCACCCCTCCACTTT.

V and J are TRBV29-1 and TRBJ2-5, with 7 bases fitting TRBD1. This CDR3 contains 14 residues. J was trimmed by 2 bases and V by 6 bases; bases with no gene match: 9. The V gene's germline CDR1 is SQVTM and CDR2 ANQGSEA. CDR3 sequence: CSVAPGQTQETQYF. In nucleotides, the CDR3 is TGCAGCGTGGCCCCGGGACAGACACAAGAGACCCAGTACTTC. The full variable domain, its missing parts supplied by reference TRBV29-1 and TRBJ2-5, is SAVISQKPSRDICQRGTSLTIQCQVDSQVTMMFWYRQQPGQSLTLIATANQGSEATYESGFVIDKFPISRPNLTFSTLTVSNMSPEDSSIYLCSVAPGQTQETQYFGPGTRLLVL.

Here the CDR3 DNA reads TGTGCCAGCTCACCAGCAGGACAGGGTTTAGCAAACTCCAATGAGCAGTTCTTC. Translation gives CASSPAGQGLANSNEQFF. This rearrangement joins TRBV18 to TRBJ2-1; 8 bases match TRBD1. This CDR3 has 18 amino acids. Per the germline V gene, CDR1 is KGHSH and CDR2 is LQKENI. The trim removed 2 bases at V and 6 bases at J, leaving 15 bases unmatched.

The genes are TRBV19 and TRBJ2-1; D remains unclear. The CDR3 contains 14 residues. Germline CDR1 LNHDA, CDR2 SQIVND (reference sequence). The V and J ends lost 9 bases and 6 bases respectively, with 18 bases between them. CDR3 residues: CASKDSSRFNEQFF. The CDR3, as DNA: TGTGCCAGCAAAGACTCGTCCCGTTTCAATGAGCAGTTCTTC.